What follows is one T cell receptor (beta chain) and its context. The specificity of this receptor is unknown. Base qualities are not provided; no much larger clone lies one nucleotide away. Between the V and J ends, shortened by 1 base and 0 bases respectively, the junction contains 9 bases. There are 15 amino acids in the CDR3, from cysteine to phenylalanine inclusive. Only the CDR3 DNA stays, 45 bases, in frame from base 1. The germline V gene supplies CDR1 MGHRA and CDR2 YSYEKL. CD3+CD8+ T cells were sorted from fresh PBMCs before TCR sequencing. The data were obtained in a study of immunodeficiency (dated by TCRdb to the late 2010s). A note on the overall study: Repertoire analysis was performed to search for VDJ recombination defects and oligoclonality. Study-level results and caveats: Based on top-100 and total clonotype frequencies, severe oligoclonality showed up in patient CD8+ T cells, whereas patient CD4+ T cells did not show severe oligoclonality. In the entropy comparisons of patients against healthy controls, patients were shown as n=3 (open circles), and an effect of thymic development was suggested only as a possibility. Restricted TRB V-J pairing and lower productive entropy were observed in patient CD8+ T cells compared with control CD8+ T cells.

Genomic DNA was extracted with the QIAamp DNA Blood Mini Kit and sent for immunoSEQ repertoire analysis. Multiplex PCR was used to amplify CDR3 regions from a standard amount of genomic DNA template. PCR products were sequenced on an Illumina platform. In the paper's pipeline: Alignment of sequences was done against a reference, and the V, D and J gene definitions came from IMGT. A nearest-neighbor clustering algorithm merged closely related sequences to remove PCR and sequencing errors. V, D and J usage in productive unique and total sequences was analyzed using ImmunoSEQ Analyzer tools and R version 3.6.1. TCRdb obtained this table from immuneACCESS and retained in-frame rearrangements with V and J assigned. These tables miss some clones; where compared with another copy, unresolved V genes account for less than half of the shortfall, and the remainder is unexplained. V, J and clone size reflect that table, while D and trimming were determined from the DNA. This sample lists approximately 3,300 clones; over 75% were detected once. Together, the top ten hold 9.5% to 15% of the sample.

The material sequenced was CD8+ T cells from blood. The rearranged segments are TRBV4-1 and TRBJ1-2, with a weak D call of TRBD1 (5 bases match). The sequence came from a human donor in good health. DNA sequence: TGCGCCAGCAGCCAAGTTGAGGGGACTAACTATGGCTACACCTTC. This encodes CASSQVEGTNYGYTF.